The rows below give T cell receptor beta chains drawn from one sample of a study of blood T cell repertoires in COVID-19. Libraries were prepared by immunoSEQ multiplex PCR; TCRdb keeps only in-frame clonotypes and omits some of them. The data contain more than 140,000 clones, over 75% of them seen just once; the ten biggest clones take up roughly 1.6%. The sample was peripheral blood. The receptors were gathered from a human donor in a cohort sampled during active COVID-19. CDR3s leave out the opening cysteine and the closing phenylalanine or tryptophan. For some rows the clone size is stated as once, few or many, or as a class when expanded; others skip it.

size | V | CDR3
NA | TRBV5-4 | ASSLGFGTGGYEQY
NA | TRBV12-3/TRBV12-4 | ASSLRSGNEQF
NA | TRBV28 | ASSLGQDNQPQH
NA | TRBV12-3/TRBV12-4 | ASSYLGQSEAF
NA | TRBV6-6 | ASSYPEPTPNTEAF
NA | TRBV5-1 | ASSLGTGTAKETQY
NA | TRBV6-5 | ASSPGQNSGNTIY
NA | TRBV18 | ASSLAGGLYNEQF
NA | TRBV6-5 | ASSPLQASNQPQH
NA | TRBV5-1 | ASSAALLSTDTQY
NA | TRBV5-1 | ASSPGVSSYGYT
few | TRBV7-3 | ASSSSASGIYEQY
few | TRBV9 | ASNISYEQY
many | TRBV2 | ASPKGTGISTDTQY
NA | TRBV7-2 | ASSFLAGVTDTQY
NA | TRBV28 | ASTLGGRNIQY
NA | TRBV7-2 | ASSLARGTGGTEAF
NA | TRBV6-5 | ASTQRDTQY
once | TRBV7-6 | ASSLGGEETQY
NA | TRBV7-3 | ASSSGHNTDTQY
NA | TRBV5-4 | ASSLAPGQGKETQY
NA | TRBV19 | ASSISLQGYYGYT
NA | TRBV5-6 | ASSGTGQV
NA | TRBV4-3 | ASSQQTGANTGELF
NA | TRBV10-2 | ASSEPGGFEKLF
NA | TRBV4-3 | ASSQDTSVGRTQY
NA | TRBV18 | ASSPSEPGQGTYEQY
NA | TRBV4-3 | ASSHGREFINEQF
NA | TRBV9 | ASSVGGGPGNTIY
NA | TRBV5-1 | ASSLRLAGGHGGEQF
NA | TRBV3-1/TRBV3-2 | ASSQGAGGLYEQY
NA | TRBV19 | ASSIQTGASNTEAF
NA | TRBV21-1 | ASSKAAGYT
NA | TRBV3-1/TRBV3-2 | ASSQADSPVHEQY
NA | TRBV6-1 | ASSEPGLAGGSYNEQF
NA | TRBV9 | ASSVGLAGTYEQY
once | TRBV5-4 | ASSSTSGITYEQY
NA | TRBV10-3 | AISEAYEQY
NA | TRBV19 | ASMVSRNQPQH
once | TRBV7-9 | ASSPGQVDEQY
once | TRBV2 | ASSEDRGPGAQY
NA | TRBV10-1 | ASSGGQNGTGSSGANVLT
NA | TRBV5-1 | ASSLNTGPYNEQF
once | TRBV5-5 | ASSLVPESSYEQY
once | TRBV21-1 | ARPGLCYGYT
NA | TRBV4-1 | ASSQALAGGGLYNEQF
NA | TRBV6-5 | ASSYSQQGDITGYT
NA | TRBV3-1/TRBV3-2 | ASSQVGGRAINEQF
NA | TRBV6-2/TRBV6-3 | ASSYSGLAGSLSGANVLT
NA | TRBV11-3 | ASSLVETGEAF
NA | TRBV28 | ASSFSGGTDTQY
NA | TRBV30 | AWSVLAGGYEQY
NA | TRBV6-5 | ASTLGQGANYGYT
NA | TRBV11-2 | ASSLGLAGGYEQY
NA | TRBV9 | ASSPTLGRVHEQY